This T cell receptor beta chain derives from a study of T cell responses to AZD1222 COVID-19 vaccine. Study as a whole: The study pooled second doses at about 4 or about 12 weeks.

V gave up 3 bases and J gave up 4 bases, with 6 bases separating them. Germline CDR1 reads MNHEY; CDR2 reads SVGAGI. The CDR3 is made up of 12 amino acids. Comments on this clone: As yet, its antigen is unknown.

Points from the study as a whole: Baseline antibody screening turned up just 6 or 7 seropositive AZD1222 recipients. Nearly half of spike-specific TCRs reportedly go after variant regions that carry no mutations. White British ancestry dominated among donors, who included more females, and clonal diversity was possibly underestimated.

Method: immunoSEQ multiplex PCR; TCRdb's copy keeps in-frame clones and lacks some. The data contain about 150,000 clones, about 93% of them singletons. The sample consisted of peripheral blood, taken on day 0 of AZD1222 vaccination. This sequence was found in an adult in good health. The chain is built from TRBV6-5 and TRBJ1-1; TRBD1 is a possible D gene (5 bases). DNA of the CDR3: TGTGCCAGCAGTTATGGGACCACTGAAGCTTTCTTT. Its translation is CASSYGTTEAFF.